A single TCR beta chain is shown here with its context. The antigen is not known. The donors comprised healthy bone marrow donors. This CDR3 contains 16 residues. The germline V and J ends were trimmed by 0 bases and 5 bases, with 13 bases remaining between them. Germline V gives CDR1 LNHDA, CDR2 SQIVND (reference sequence). This sample stems from a study of cytomegalovirus exposure and HLA in healthy donors. PCR amplification relied on 60 Vbeta primers (plus 13 Jbeta primers). Clones were read by immunoSEQ multiplex PCR, and TCRdb kept only the in-frame ones, dropping some. The table has roughly 96,000 clones, approximately 72% seen once. Study findings and constraints: As a later analysis showed, a missense DCLRE1C variant was linked to trimming of TCR beta V- and J-genes.

The sequencing input was PBMCs. The receptor's source is a woman aged 70-85 years in good health and CMV-seropositive. The rearrangement links TRBV19 to TRBJ2-2, with a tentative D call TRBD1 (6 bases). The DNA of the CDR3 is TGTGCCAGTAGTATAGATTCGGACAGTGGGACCGGGGAGCTGTTTTTT. Translation gives CASSIDSDSGTGELFF.